Detailed here is one T cell receptor (beta chain). The sample is drawn from a study of blood T cell repertoires in COVID-19. Study at large: Samples came from the United States, Italy and Spain, spanning acute and convalescent COVID-19. Sample material is recorded as cDNA or gDNA derived from T cells, B-cell-depleted T cells, or PBMCs.

In the original processing: Nucleated cell number was recorded as an estimate derived from reference gene primer amplification. Only in-frame clones appear in the TCRdb table, and some are missing; sequencing was by immunoSEQ multiplex PCR. The V and J calls and clone size were taken over from that table, and D and trimming were inferred from the DNA. The data contain approximately 150,000 clones, around 89% of them singletons. This CDR3 is built from 16 residues. Germline V lookup: CDR1 LGHDT, CDR2 YNNKEL (reference sequence). Trimming took 3 bases from V and 3 from J; bases not matched to a gene: 7.

J is TRBJ1-1 and V is TRBV3-1 (or the pseudogene TRBV3-2), with 10 bases that match TRBD1. Sequenced sample: peripheral blood. The receptor's source is a human donor in a cohort sampled during active COVID-19. CDR3 loop: CASSHGTGTGDTEAFF. CDR3 bases: TGTGCCAGCAGCCATGGGACCGGGACAGGGGACACTGAAGCTTTCTTT.